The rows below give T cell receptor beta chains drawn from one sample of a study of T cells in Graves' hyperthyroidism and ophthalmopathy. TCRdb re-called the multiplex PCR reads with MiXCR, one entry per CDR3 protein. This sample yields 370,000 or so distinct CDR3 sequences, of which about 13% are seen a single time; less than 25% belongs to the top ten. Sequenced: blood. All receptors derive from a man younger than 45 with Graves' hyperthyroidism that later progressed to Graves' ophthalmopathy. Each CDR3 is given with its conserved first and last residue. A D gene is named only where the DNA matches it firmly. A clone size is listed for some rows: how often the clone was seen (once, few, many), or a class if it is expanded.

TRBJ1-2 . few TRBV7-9 TGTGCCAGCAGCTTAGAACAGGGAGTTTTGTATGGCTACACCTTC CASSLEQGVLYGYTF
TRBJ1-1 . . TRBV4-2 TGTGCCAGCAGCCAAGTTACAGGAGCGAACACTGAAGCTTTCTTT CASSQVTGANTEAFF
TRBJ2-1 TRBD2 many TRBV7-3 TGTGCCAGCAGCCCGGGAGGGAATGAGCAGTTCTTC CASSPGGNEQFF
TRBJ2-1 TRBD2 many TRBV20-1 TGCAGTGCTAGAGATGGGCTAGCGGGTTACAATGAGCAGTTCTTC CSARDGLAGYNEQFF
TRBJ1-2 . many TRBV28 TGTGCCAGCAGTTTAAGGGGCACTAACTATGGCTACACCTTC CASSLRGTNYGYTF
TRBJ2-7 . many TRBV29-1 TGCAGCGTATTGACAGCGACCTACGAGCAGTACTTC CSVLTATYEQYF
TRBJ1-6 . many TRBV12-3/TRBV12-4 TGTGCCAGCAGTTTAGGGGGGCAGGTTGGGCCGAAAGGGGCACCCCTCCACTTT CASSLGGQVGPKGAPLHF
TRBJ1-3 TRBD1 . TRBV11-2 TGTGCCAGCCGCCTGTTGACAGGGGAGAACTCTGGAAACACCATATATTTT CASRLLTGENSGNTIYF
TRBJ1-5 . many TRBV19 TGTGCCAGTAGCTCACCTCTATGGGGCAGGCAAGGCAGTCAGCCCCAGCATTTT CASSSPLWGRQGSQPQHF
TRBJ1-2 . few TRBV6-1 TGTGCCAGCAGTGAGAATAACTATGGCTACACCTTC CASSENNYGYTF
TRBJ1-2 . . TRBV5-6 TGTGCCAGCAGCTTTTTTTCAGTTAACTATGGCTACACCTTC CASSFFSVNYGYTF
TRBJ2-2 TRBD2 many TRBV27 TGTGCCAGCAGTTTCCTGGGGACTAGCGGGGGGCAGAACACCGGGGAGCTGTTTTTT CASSFLGTSGGQNTGELFF
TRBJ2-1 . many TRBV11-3 TGTGCCAGCAGCCTAGCCCACAGGGGAGGATACAATGAGCAGTTCTTC CASSLAHRGGYNEQFF